This TCR beta chain was identified during a study of blood T cells in healthy people across ages. Germline V CDR1 and CDR2: SGHRS, YFSETQ. The V end lost 0 bases, the J end lost 7 bases, and 8 bases lay between the germline ends. This CDR3 is built from 13 residues. The use of a sample-barcoded 5' primer and a J-beta primer mix characterized a second PCR of about 7 to 12 cycles. MiXCR, applied by TCRdb to the 5' RACE reads, yields one record per CDR3 protein. Here the sample spans roughly 500,000 distinct CDR3 sequences, roughly 28% being singletons. This rearrangement joins TRBV5-1 to TRBJ2-4; D may match TRBD1 or TRBD2 (6 bases each). The clonotype was recovered from a woman in her sixties or seventies in good health. Sequenced input: blood. The CDR3: CASSLEGGNIQYF. The CDR3 nucleotides read TGCGCCAGCAGCTTGGAGGGGGGTAACATTCAGTACTTC. Variable domain in full (rest from reference TRBV5-1 and TRBJ2-4): KAGVTQTPRYLIKTRGQQVTLSCSPISGHRSVSWYQQTPGQGLQFLFEYFSETQRNKGNFPGRFSGRQFSNSRSEMNVSTLELGDSALYLCASSLEGGNIQYFGAGTRLSVL.